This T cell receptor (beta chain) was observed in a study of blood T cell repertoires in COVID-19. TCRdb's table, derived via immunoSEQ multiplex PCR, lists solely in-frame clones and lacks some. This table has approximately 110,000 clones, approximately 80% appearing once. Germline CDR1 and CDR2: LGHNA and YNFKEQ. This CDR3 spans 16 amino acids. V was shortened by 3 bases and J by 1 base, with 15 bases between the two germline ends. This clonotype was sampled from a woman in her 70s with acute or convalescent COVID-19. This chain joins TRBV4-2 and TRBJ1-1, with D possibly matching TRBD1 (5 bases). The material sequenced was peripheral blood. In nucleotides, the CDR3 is TGTGCCAGCAGCCAGGTCCGAGGGAGGGGGAACACTGAAGCTTTCTTT. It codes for CASSQVRGRGNTEAFF.